A selection of T cell receptor beta chains follows, all from one sample in a study of shared clonotypes between healthy human individuals. TCRdb keeps only in-frame clones here, not all; method: immunoSEQ multiplex PCR. Of around 620,000 clones listed, around 95% are singletons. The sequenced sample was naive CD8+ T cells sorted from blood. The receptors come from a woman in her 30s in good health. Both conserved end residues are part of each CDR3. D genes are given only for firm matches. Clone sizes are given selectively: once, few, many, or a class where the clone is expanded.

size	D	V	J	CDR3	DNA
NA	NA	TRBV13	TRBJ2-3	CASRKSDTQYF	TGTGCCAGCAGAAAGTCAGATACGCAGTATTTT
NA	NA	TRBV27	TRBJ2-7	CASSFQGGTDISYEQYF	TGTGCCAGCAGTTTTCAGGGGGGGACAGACATTTCCTACGAGCAGTACTTC
NA	NA	TRBV5-6	TRBJ2-1	CASKGGYSSYNEQFF	TGTGCCAGCAAGGGGGGTTACAGCTCCTACAATGAGCAGTTCTTC
NA	NA	TRBV4-1	TRBJ1-2	CASSPGRGPSYGYTF	TGCGCCAGCAGCCCAGGGCGGGGTCCTTCCTATGGCTACACCTTC
NA	TRBD2	TRBV7-2	TRBJ2-6	CASSLAGLAGEIRIGANVLTF	TGTGCCAGCAGCTTAGCGGGACTAGCGGGCGAGATTCGCATTGGGGCCAACGTCCTGACTTTC
NA	TRBD2	TRBV7-9	TRBJ2-1	CASSLLALADEQFF	TGTGCCAGCAGCTTACTTGCCCTAGCGGATGAGCAGTTCTTC
NA	NA	TRBV7-8	TRBJ1-2	CASSLAGARPVLPF	TGTGCCAGCAGCTTAGCTGGCGCCAGACCGGTCCTCCCCTTC
NA	TRBD1	TRBV19	TRBJ1-6	CASSDETGTVNSPLHF	TGTGCCAGTAGCGACGAAACCGGGACAGTTAACTCACCCCTCCACTTT
once	TRBD1	TRBV4-1	TRBJ2-7	CASSQGQGGSYEQYF	TGCGCCAGCAGCCAGGGACAGGGTGGCTCCTACGAGCAGTACTTC
NA	TRBD2	TRBV7-9	TRBJ2-7	CASSPLGAGGYVEQYF	TGTGCCAGCAGCCCTCTCGGGGCGGGAGGGTATGTCGAGCAGTACTTC
NA	NA	TRBV5-4	TRBJ2-1	CASIISGSNEQFF	TGTGCCAGCATCATTTCGGGGTCCAATGAGCAGTTCTTC
once	NA	TRBV28	TRBJ1-2	CASSSPAGASTYGYTF	TGTGCCAGCAGCTCACCAGCGGGGGCCTCAACCTATGGCTACACCTTC
NA	TRBD1	TRBV6-5	TRBJ1-1	CASSSQGAEAFF	TGTGCCAGCAGTTCCCAGGGGGCAGAGGCTTTCTTT
NA	NA	TRBV28	TRBJ1-1	CASRKPGVWTEAFF	TGTGCCAGCAGGAAGCCGGGGGTGTGGACTGAAGCTTTCTTT
NA	NA	TRBV28	TRBJ2-7	CASSFLIGGSQYF	TGTGCCAGCAGTTTCTTAATAGGCGGGTCTCAGTACTTC
once	NA	TRBV19	TRBJ1-4	CASSIWEGMNEKLFF	TGTGCCAGTAGTATCTGGGAGGGGATGAATGAAAAACTGTTTTTT